This T cell receptor (beta chain) stems from a study of OX40 agonist ivuxolimab in advanced cancers. Study-wide findings and caveats: Clonal expansion was seen in CD4+ and CD8+ blood T cells by week 6 at 0.1 to 3.0 mg/kg.

The germline V and J ends were trimmed by 6 bases and 0 bases, with 9 bases remaining between them. Germline V lookup: CDR1 LNHDA, CDR2 SQIVND (reference sequence). The CDR3 runs 14 residues. As regards this clone: As yet, its antigen is unknown.

The table came from immunoSEQ multiplex PCR; TCRdb's copy has only in-frame clones and leaves some out. The table lists approximately 66,000 clones, about 85% of them singletons. This sequence was found in an adult with an advanced solid tumor such as melanoma, head and neck, liver or kidney cancer. The chain couples TRBV19 to TRBJ1-5; tentatively, D is TRBD1 (6 bases). The starting material was CD4+ or CD8+ T cells sorted from blood, obtained in a trial of the OX40 agonist ivuxolimab. The CDR3 protein is CASSRGTSNQPQHF. CDR3 in DNA: TGTGCCAGTAGCAGGGGAACTAGCAATCAGCCCCAGCATTTT.